These 5 T cell receptor beta chains were all obtained from the same sample, sequenced in a study of shared clonotypes between healthy human individuals. Sequencing was performed with immunoSEQ multiplex PCR; in TCRdb, only in-frame clones are kept and a portion is missing. The sample carries about 2.3 million clones, 80% to 95% recorded once. Sequenced input: naive CD4+ T cells from PBMCs. The subset here: CD45RA+ positively selected. These receptor sequences come from a man aged 18-30 years in good health. Some clones in this sample may be carry-over from other donors' samples.

The chain couples TRBV18 to TRBJ1-1, with TRBD1 identical over 9 bases. The V gene end was trimmed by 0 bases and the J gene end by 9 bases; junction bases not matched to a gene: 14. Germline V CDR1 and CDR2: KGHSH, LQKENI. The length of the CDR3 is 17 residues. The CDR3 nucleotides read TGTGCCAGCTCACCACCGGGACAGGGTTTCCTGAGTCGTCAAGCTTTCTTT. Protein sequence: CASSPPGQGFLSRQAFF. Looking up the rest from reference TRBV18 and TRBJ1-1 gives the full variable domain: NAGVMQNPRHLVRRRGQEARLRCSPMKGHSHVYWYRQLPEEGLKFMVYLQKENIIDESGMPKERFSAEFPKEGPSILRIQQVVRGDSAAYFCASSPPGQGFLSRQAFFGQGTRLTVV.

The chain couples TRBV19 to TRBJ1-1, with a possible D match to TRBD1 (5 bases). Germline loops: CDR1 LNHDA, CDR2 SQIVND (reference sequence). Trimming stripped 6 bases from V and 1 base from J, with 12 bases between. The CDR3 length is 14 residues. CDR3 residues: CASRVGRANTEAFF. The CDR3 region has the DNA TGTGCCAGTAGGGTGGGCAGGGCGAACACTGAAGCTTTCTTT.

The gene calls are TRBV6-6 and TRBJ2-7; D unresolved. This CDR3 comprises 11 residues. Germline assignment: CDR1 MNHNY and CDR2 SVGAGI (reference sequence). Deletions cut 4 bases from V and 6 bases from J, with 7 bases between. Here the CDR3 DNA reads TGTGCCAGCAGTTTTGTCGGCGAGCAGTACTTC. This sequence encodes CASSFVGEQYF.

This chain joins TRBV5-1 and TRBJ1-2; TRBD1 agrees at 7 bases. Per germline, CDR1 SGHRS and CDR2 YFSETQ. Losses at the gene ends were 4 bases for V and 8 bases for J; bases not matched to a gene: 5. This CDR3 spans 12 amino acids. As DNA, the CDR3 is TGCGCCAGCAGCCCCGGACAGGAAGGCTACACCTTC. Translation gives CASSPGQEGYTF.

This CDR3 is CASASREGGEKLFF. The CDR3 nucleotides read TGTGCCAGCGCCTCCCGCGAGGGAGGTGAAAAACTGTTTTTT. The gene calls are TRBV2 and TRBJ1-4; D remains ambiguous. V dropped 8 bases and J dropped 7 bases, with 17 bases sitting between them. CDR1 is SNHLY and CDR2 is FYNNEI in the germline V gene. The CDR3 is made up of 14 amino acids.